Listed here are 2 T cell receptor beta chains from one sample, sequenced in a study of blood T cell repertoires in COVID-19. This table comes from immunoSEQ multiplex PCR, and its TCRdb copy is limited to in-frame clones, with some not included. The table lists around 300,000 clones, approximately 88% of them singletons. Sequences were obtained from peripheral blood. The receptors stem from a man aged 18 to 30 with active or convalescent COVID-19.

This clone has a single count. The chain uses TRBV3-1 (or the pseudogene TRBV3-2) and TRBJ2-1; 7 bases fit TRBD1. J lost 9 bases, V lost 0 bases, and 8 bases had no gene match. CDR3 length equals 15 residues. The V gene's germline CDR1 is LGHDT and CDR2 YNNKEL (reference sequence). The CDR3 DNA follows: TGTGCCAGCAGCCAAGATAGTGGGACAGTGGTTGAGCAGTTCTTC. It codes for CASSQDSGTVVEQFF.

The chain combines TRBV11-2 with TRBJ1-2, with D uncertain. V lost 4 bases and J 4 bases, leaving 10 bases between the germline ends. Per the germline V gene, CDR1 is SGHAT and CDR2 is FQNNGV. The length of the CDR3 is 13 residues. This CDR3 is CASSSQVPYGYTF. CDR3 coding DNA: TGTGCCAGCAGCTCTCAGGTCCCCTATGGCTACACCTTC.